The present TCR beta chain was sequenced within a study of OX40 agonist ivuxolimab in advanced cancers. Study information: A male proportion of about 86% was recorded, with mean age approximately 57 years and range about 20 to 85.

Profiling relied on immunoSEQ multiplex PCR, and the TCRdb table lists in-frame clones only, not all of them. The table includes 45,000 to 60,000 clones, 84% detected once. In germline, CDR1 is MDHEN, CDR2 SYDVKM. Losses at the gene ends were 3 bases for V and 10 bases for J; bases not matched to a gene: 11. CDR3 size: 15 residues. The specimen comprised CD4+ or CD8+ T cells sorted from blood, sampled in a trial of the OX40 agonist ivuxolimab. The sequence was collected from an adult with an advanced solid tumor such as melanoma, head and neck, liver or kidney cancer. The genes are TRBV28 and TRBJ2-1; 8 bases are a match to TRBD1. The CDR3 nucleotides are TGTGCCAGCAGTTTTGGGACAGGCCCCGTTGGAGAGCAGTTCTTC. It translates to CASSFGTGPVGEQFF.